The 3 T cell receptor beta chains in this list originate from one sample, sequenced in a study of shared clonotypes between healthy human individuals. This table comes from immunoSEQ multiplex PCR, and its TCRdb copy is limited to in-frame clones, with some not included. The sample records about 2.3 million clones, approximately 95% being singletons. The sample was naive CD4+ T cells from PBMCs. This sample's subset: CD45RA+ positively selected. Receptors were obtained from a man aged 18 to 30 in good health. Some clones in this sample may be carry-over from other donors' samples.

A note on this clone: Other DNA sequences within the sample encode an identical CDR3. The chain carries TRBV5-1 and TRBJ2-5; D may be TRBD1 or TRBD2 (5 bases each). This CDR3 spans 13 amino acids. V gave up 4 bases and J gave up 2 bases, with 9 bases separating them. Germline loops: CDR1 SGHRS, CDR2 YFSETQ. The CDR3 spells CASSGGPQETQYF. CDR3 sequence (DNA): TGCGCCAGCAGCGGGGGACCTCAAGAGACCCAGTACTTC.

This clone occurred a few times. This rearrangement joins TRBV9 to TRBJ2-2; no firm D call. Trimming removed 5 bases at V and 7 bases at J, with 12 bases between. CDR3 length: 13 amino acids. From germline, CDR1 is SGDLS and CDR2 YYNGEE. This CDR3 reads CASSPSGFGELFF. The CDR3 nucleotides read TGTGCCAGCAGTCCTTCTGGGTTCGGGGAGCTGTTTTTT.

V usage is TRBV2 and J usage is TRBJ2-1; 7 nucleotides align to TRBD1. The J segment lost 7 bases and the V segment lost 8 bases, leaving 14 bases of the junction unmatched. Per the germline V gene, CDR1 is SNHLY and CDR2 is FYNNEI. The CDR3 runs 15 residues. The CDR3 is CASRVESGGENEQFF. As DNA, the CDR3 is TGTGCCAGCCGGGTTGAGTCAGGGGGTGAAAATGAGCAGTTCTTC.